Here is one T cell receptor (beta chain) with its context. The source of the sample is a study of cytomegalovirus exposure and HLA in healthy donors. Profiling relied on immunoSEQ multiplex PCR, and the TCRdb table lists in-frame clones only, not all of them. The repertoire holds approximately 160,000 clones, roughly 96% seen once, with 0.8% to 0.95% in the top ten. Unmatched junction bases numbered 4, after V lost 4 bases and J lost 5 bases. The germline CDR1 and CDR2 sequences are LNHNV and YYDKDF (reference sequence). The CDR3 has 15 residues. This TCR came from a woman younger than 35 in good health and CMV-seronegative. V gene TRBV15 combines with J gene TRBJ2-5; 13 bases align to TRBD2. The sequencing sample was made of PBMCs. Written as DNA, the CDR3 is TGTGCCACCAGCAAGACTAGCGGGGGGCTGGAGACCCAGTACTTC. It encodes CATSKTSGGLETQYF.